This entry lists 30 T cell receptor beta chains sequenced from one sample in a study of blood T cells in healthy people across ages. Sample-barcoded 5' priming and a J-beta primer mix drove a second PCR of 7 to 11 cycles. TCRdb called the 5' RACE reads again in MiXCR, with one record for every CDR3 protein. The table shows approximately 960,000 distinct CDR3 sequences, with 25% to 35% occurring only once. This sample also appeared in a second study, on T cells of mothers and their children.

Sequencing was carried out using blood. All receptors derive from a woman aged 35 to 49 in good health.

This clonotype has more than one count but fewer than ten. The chain joins TRBV29-1 to TRBJ1-1; D remains unclear. This CDR3 spans 12 amino acids. V lost 2 bases to trimming and J lost 3 bases, with 7 bases between them. Germline lookup yields CDR1 SQVTM and CDR2 ANQGSEA. The CDR3 sequence is CSVEKGYTEAFF. Written as DNA, the CDR3 is TGCAGCGTTGAAAAGGGATACACTGAAGCTTTCTTT.

Turning to this clonotype: This clone may be a read error of a much larger clone one base away. The rearrangement links TRBV28 to TRBJ1-1, with D perhaps TRBD1 (6 bases). The CDR3 totals 14 residues. The V end lost 3 bases, the J end lost 11 bases, and 19 bases lay between the germline ends. Per germline, CDR1 MDHEN and CDR2 SYDVKM. CDR3 nucleotide sequence: TGTGCCAGCAGTTTGAGGTATGAGGGGGTGACGGCTTTCTTT. As protein: CASSLRYEGVTAFF.

This clonotype occurred many times. The chain uses TRBV6-2 or TRBV6-3 and TRBJ2-5; 7 bases are a match to TRBD2. CDR1 MNHEY and CDR2 SVGEGT come from the germline V gene. The V and J ends lost 7 bases and 5 bases, in that order; junction bases with no gene match: 4. The CDR3 runs to 12 residues. CDR3 nucleotides: TGTGCCAGCACGGAAGCGGGGGAGACCCAGTACTTC. It specifies CASTEAGETQYF.

This chain connects TRBV7-2 to TRBJ2-7; 7 bases are a match to TRBD1. Per the germline V gene, CDR1 is SGHTA and CDR2 is FQGNSA. This CDR3 has 15 residues. V trimming: 6 bases; J trimming: 4 bases; junction bases outside the gene matches: 12. The CDR3 DNA is TGTGCCAGCAGTCTAGCTCTAGACAGGGAATACGAGCAGTACTTC. Translating gives CASSLALDREYEQYF.

This clonotype came up once. This could be a read error, since a much larger clone is one nucleotide away. The chain couples TRBV7-6 to TRBJ2-7; a possible D gene is TRBD2 (5 bases). Germline assignment: CDR1 SGHVS and CDR2 FNYEAQ. V lost 5 bases and J 4 bases, leaving 21 bases between the germline ends. CDR3 length equals 16 residues. DNA for the CDR3: TGTGCCAGCAGCCCCCGGCGAGGGTCATACTGTTACGAGCAGTACTTC. Translating it yields CASSPRRGSYCYEQYF.

The count of this clonotype is one. A much larger clonotype is one base distant, so this may be a read error. V usage is TRBV29-1 and J usage is TRBJ2-1, with a possible D match to TRBD2 (6 bases). Germline V lookup: CDR1 SQVTM, CDR2 ANQGSEA. The CDR3 runs 14 residues. Trimming removed 6 bases from V and 6 bases from J, with 18 bases in between. The DNA for the CDR3 is TGCAGCGTGAGGCGGGGCGGCACCAGCAATGAGCAGTTCTTC. Its translation: CSVRRGGTSNEQFF.

This clonotype came up a few times. This chain connects TRBV2 to TRBJ1-5; no reliable D call. This CDR3 region has 13 residues. Trimming pared 4 bases from V and 9 bases from J, leaving 13 bases between. Germline V gene sequence: CDR1 SNHLY, CDR2 FYNNEI. CDR3 amino acids: CASSVTELRPQHF. As DNA, the CDR3 is TGTGCCAGCAGTGTAACGGAACTTCGGCCCCAGCATTTT.

The rearrangement links TRBV7-2 to TRBJ2-7, with unresolved D. The CDR3 consists of 14 residues. With 3 bases removed from V and 5 bases from J, the gap between germline ends came to 14 bases. Germline V gene data show CDR1 as SGHTA and CDR2 as FQGNSA. The CDR3 DNA is TGTGCCAGCAGCTTCGAACCAGGATGGGACGAGCAGTACTTC. Translated, it gives CASSFEPGWDEQYF. The full variable domain, completed using reference TRBV7-2 and TRBJ2-7, is GAGVSQSPSNKVTEKGKDVELRCDPISGHTALYWYRQSLGQGLEFLIYFQGNSAPDKSGLPSDRFSAERTGGSVSTLTIQRTQQEDSAVYLCASSFEPGWDEQYFGPGTRLTVT.

J is TRBJ1-1 and V is TRBV5-1, with D hard to call. V lost 0 bases and J lost 3, with 9 bases in between. The CDR3 has 14 amino acids. Germline lookup yields CDR1 SGHRS and CDR2 YFSETQ. CDR3 bases: TGCGCCAGCAGCTTGGCCTACAGCTACACTGAAGCTTTCTTT. As protein: CASSLAYSYTEAFF.

With regard to this clonotype: This may be a read error: a much more frequent sequence differs by one nucleotide. The chain recombines TRBV5-1 with TRBJ2-1; D is uncertain. The DNA end favors TRBJ2-7, so the J call may be wrong. CDR3 length: 15 amino acids. Per the germline V gene, CDR1 is SGHRS and CDR2 is YFSETQ. The CDR3 DNA follows: TGCGCCAGCAGCTTGGCTAGGGCCTTTTACAATGAGCAGTACTTC. Its translation is CASSLARAFYNEQYF.

This clonotype was recorded a few times. This sequence joins TRBV4-2 and TRBJ1-1; TRBD1 agrees at 9 bases. Germline CDR1 LGHNA, CDR2 YNFKEQ. Losses at the gene ends were 3 bases for V and 1 base for J; bases not matched to a gene: 6. The CDR3 is 16 amino acids. The CDR3 is CASSHGDRERNTEAFF. CDR3 in DNA: TGTGCCAGCAGCCATGGGGACAGGGAGAGGAACACTGAAGCTTTCTTT.

This clonotype has more than one count but fewer than ten. This chain connects TRBV20-1 to TRBJ1-1; D is unresolved. The CDR3 covers 13 residues. Deletions cut 3 bases from V and 2 bases from J, with 10 bases between. Germline V CDR1 and CDR2: DFQATT, SNEGSKA (reference sequence). The CDR3: CSARGDLNTEAFF. The DNA of the CDR3 is TGCAGTGCTAGGGGCGACCTTAACACTGAAGCTTTCTTT.

Concerning this clonotype: Just one base apart from a much larger clone, this may be a read error. The genes are TRBV5-1 and TRBJ2-5, with D unclear. The CDR3 has 15 residues. Germline-derived CDR1 and CDR2 are SGHRS and YFSETQ. Trimming cost V 0 bases and J 11 bases, with 20 bases left between them. The CDR3 spells CASSLEPLRSNEQYF. The CDR3 nucleotides are TGCGCCAGCAGCTTGGAGCCCCTTCGGAGCAATGAGCAGTACTTC.

The CDR3 loop is CASSLGRLGQYF. The CDR3 bases are TGTGCCAGCAGTTTGGGCAGGCTTGGGCAGTACTTC. This chain joins TRBV12-3 or TRBV12-4 and TRBJ2-4; D is uncertain. Trimming pared 3 bases from V and 13 bases from J, leaving 13 bases between. The CDR3 has 12 residues.

Of note for this clonotype: Being one base from a much bigger clone, this may be a read error. The rearrangement uses TRBV11-2 and TRBJ2-7, with D possibly matching TRBD1 (6 bases). CDR1 and CDR2 from the germline V gene are SGHAT and FQNNGV. The CDR3 has 16 residues. CDR3 nucleotide sequence: TGTGCCGGCAGCACAAGGGCGGACAGTATCTCCTACGAGCAGTACTTC. Protein: CAGSTRADSISYEQYF.

This clonotype was recorded a few times. This chain links TRBV7-9 with TRBJ2-5; 7 nucleotides agree with TRBD1. Germline CDR1 reads SEHNR; CDR2 reads FQNEAQ (reference sequence). The CDR3 consists of 15 residues. With 5 bases clipped from V and 5 bases from J, the junction kept 11 bases outside the gene matches. CDR3 sequence: CASSEEQGLGETQYF. The CDR3 DNA is TGTGCCAGCAGCGAGGAACAGGGGCTAGGGGAGACCCAGTACTTC.

In this sample, this clonotype turned up a few times. V gene TRBV11-2 combines with J gene TRBJ1-1; no clear D gene. V dropped 5 bases and J dropped 4 bases, with 14 bases sitting between them. The CDR3 consists of 14 residues. Germline V gene lookup returns CDR1 SGHAT and CDR2 FQNNGV. CDR3: CASSGLSVGTEAFF. CDR3 DNA: TGTGCCAGCAGCGGACTAAGTGTCGGCACTGAAGCTTTCTTT.

This clonotype was recorded at least ten times. The J gene is TRBJ2-1, the V gene TRBV5-1, with 11 bases that match TRBD2. The CDR3 runs to 14 residues. Germline V lookup: CDR1 SGHRS, CDR2 YFSETQ. The V gene end was trimmed by 4 bases and the J gene end by 7 bases; junction bases not matched to a gene: 4. The CDR3, as DNA: TGCGCCAGCAGCATGACTAGCGGGGAAAATGAGCAGTTCTTC. It codes for CASSMTSGENEQFF.

The rearrangement links TRBV5-1 to TRBJ2-3; possible D gene TRBD1, 6 bases. Germline V gives CDR1 SGHRS, CDR2 YFSETQ. The CDR3 is 15 residues long. The V end was cut by 1 base, the J end by 1 base, with 10 bases between. CDR3 DNA sequence: TGCGCCAGCAGCTTGCCGGACAGTCGCACAGATACGCAGTATTTT. The encoded protein is CASSLPDSRTDTQYF.

A remark on this clonotype: At one end the junction does not follow the germline gene, possibly because of a read error. This rearrangement joins TRBV7-8 to TRBJ2-1, with TRBD2 identical over 8 bases. The V gene's germline CDR1 is SGHVS and CDR2 FQNEAQ. The CDR3 spans 13 residues. CDR3 residues: CVSSLAGLNEQFF. The CDR3 DNA is TGTGTCAGCAGCTTAGCGGGACTTAATGAGCAGTTCTTC.

As regards this clonotype: A clone one base away is much larger, so this may be a read error. V usage is TRBV4-1 and J usage is TRBJ2-5; D call uncertain. This CDR3 comprises 13 residues. V was pared by 7 bases and J by 5 bases, with 14 bases between. Germline V gives CDR1 MGHRA, CDR2 YSYEKL. CDR3 protein: CASNRLMGETQYF. Written as DNA, the CDR3 is TGCGCCAGCAACCGCCTCATGGGGGAGACCCAGTACTTC.

The chain combines TRBV9 with TRBJ1-2, with D hard to call. The germline CDR1 and CDR2 sequences are SGDLS and YYNGEE. This CDR3 is built from 13 residues. The V end was cut by 0 bases, the J end by 6 bases, with 9 bases between. This CDR3 reads CASSVEVVHGYTF. In DNA form, the CDR3 reads TGTGCCAGCAGCGTAGAGGTGGTTCATGGCTACACCTTC. The whole variable domain, filled in from reference TRBV9 and TRBJ1-2, reads DSGVTQTPKHLITATGQRVTLRCSPRSGDLSVYWYQQSLDQGLQFLIQYYNGEERAKGNILERFSAQQFPDLHSELNLSSLELGDSALYFCASSVEVVHGYTFGSGTRLTVV.

To note about this clonotype: Just one base apart from a much larger clone, this may be a read error. This chain joins TRBV3-1 and TRBJ1-2; TRBD1 matches at 7 bases. From germline, CDR1 is LGHDT and CDR2 YNNKEL (reference sequence). The CDR3 is 16 residues long. V lost 3 bases to trimming and J lost 7 bases; unmatched junction nucleotides: 14. In DNA, the CDR3 is TGTGCCAGCAGCCACGTCCTAGGGGGCGAGGGCTGTGGCTACACCTTC. Its translation is CASSHVLGGEGCGYTF.

As for this clonotype: A much larger clone lies a single base off, so this may be a read error. The V gene is TRBV28, the J gene TRBJ2-1, with D tentatively TRBD1 (6 bases). The J call may be wrong; the DNA end is better matched by TRBJ2-7. The CDR3 is 17 residues long. Germline-derived CDR1 and CDR2 are MDHEN and SYDVKM. This CDR3 is CASSLFPGVSSYNEQYF. CDR3 DNA sequence: TGTGCCAGCAGTTTATTCCCAGGGGTAAGCTCCTACAATGAGCAGTACTTC.

J is TRBJ1-1 and V is TRBV15, with 7 bases matching TRBD1. Germline lookup yields CDR1 LNHNV and CDR2 YYDKDF (reference sequence). The CDR3 contains 12 residues. Germline trimming cut 4 bases from V and 6 bases from J; bases unmatched to any gene: 2. The CDR3 nucleotides are TGTGCCACCAGCATTAGGGGGCCTGAAGCTTTCTTT. This codes for CATSIRGPEAFF.

V usage is TRBV10-3 and J usage is TRBJ1-1; unclear D gene. Germline V gives CDR1 ENHRY, CDR2 SYGVKD. CDR3 length: 13 amino acids. Trimming left V 4 bases short and J 1 base short, with 7 bases between. The DNA for the CDR3 is TGTGCCATCAGTGGTCTTTCGAACACTGAAGCTTTCTTT. Translated, it gives CAISGLSNTEAFF.

This clonotype has only a few counts. Relative to the germline gene, one junction end is altered; a read error may explain this. J is TRBJ2-5 and V is TRBV7-8; tentative D call: TRBD2 (7 bases). The CDR3 covers 13 residues. The V gene's germline CDR1 is SGHVS and CDR2 FQNEAQ. In DNA form, the CDR3 reads TGTGCCGGCAGCCTAGGGGGGGCAGGGACCCAGTACTTC. It is translated as CAGSLGGAGTQYF.

This clonotype was observed a few times. The chain is built from TRBV28 and TRBJ2-5; the match to TRBD1 covers 7 bases. V shed 10 bases, J shed 2 bases, and the junction held 4 bases outside the gene matches. This CDR3 has 12 amino acids. CDR1 is MDHEN and CDR2 is SYDVKM in the germline V gene. The chain's CDR3 is CAILDRQETQYF. The CDR3 nucleotides read TGTGCCATCTTGGACAGGCAAGAGACCCAGTACTTC.

This clonotype came up a few times. The J gene is TRBJ1-1, the V gene TRBV7-6, with D hard to call. This CDR3 contains 15 residues. The germline CDR1 and CDR2 sequences are SGHVS and FNYEAQ. V was pared by 0 bases and J by 2 bases, with 10 bases between. CDR3 nucleotide sequence: TGTGCCAGCAGCTTAGCGCTCGGTAGAAACACTGAAGCTTTCTTT. This sequence encodes CASSLALGRNTEAFF.

This clonotype occurred a few times. DNA for the CDR3: TGTGCCAGCAGCTTAGCCCAGGGCGAGGAGTACTTC. Its translation is CASSLAQGEEYF. The V gene is TRBV7-8, the J gene TRBJ2-5; TRBD1 is a possible D gene (5 bases). This CDR3 contains 12 residues. With 0 bases removed from V and 12 bases from J, the gap between germline ends came to 11 bases. From germline, CDR1 is SGHVS and CDR2 FQNEAQ.